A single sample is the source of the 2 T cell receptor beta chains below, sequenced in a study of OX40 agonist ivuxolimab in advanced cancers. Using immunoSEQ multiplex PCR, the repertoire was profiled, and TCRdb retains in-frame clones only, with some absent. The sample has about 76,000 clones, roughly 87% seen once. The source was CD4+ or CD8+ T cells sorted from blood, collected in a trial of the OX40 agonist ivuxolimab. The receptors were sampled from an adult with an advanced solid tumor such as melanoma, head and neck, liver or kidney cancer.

The CDR3 nucleotides read TGTGCCAGCAGCTTAGCGGCAACTAGCGATACCGGGGAGCTGTTTTTT. It encodes CASSLAATSDTGELFF. This chain links TRBV7-2 with TRBJ2-2, with 7 bases that match TRBD2. The junction had 6 bases not matched to a gene; V was cut back by 0 bases and J by 5 bases. The CDR3 is made up of 16 amino acids. The germline gives CDR1 SGHTA, CDR2 FQGNSA.

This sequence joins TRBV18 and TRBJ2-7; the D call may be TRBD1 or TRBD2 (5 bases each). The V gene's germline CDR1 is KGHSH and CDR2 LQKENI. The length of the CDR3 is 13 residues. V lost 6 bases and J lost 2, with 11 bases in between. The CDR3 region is CASSGATAYEQYF. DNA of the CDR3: TGTGCCAGCTCCGGGGCGACAGCCTACGAGCAGTACTTC. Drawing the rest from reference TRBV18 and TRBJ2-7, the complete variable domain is NAGVMQNPRHLVRRRGQEARLRCSPMKGHSHVYWYRQLPEEGLKFMVYLQKENIIDESGMPKERFSAEFPKEGPSILRIQQVVRGDSAAYFCASSGATAYEQYFGPGTRLTVT.